This record looks at one T cell receptor beta chain sequence and its context. The CDR3 is 13 residues long. The germline V and J ends were trimmed by 8 bases and 3 bases, with 14 bases remaining between them. The V gene's germline CDR1 is SGHTA and CDR2 FQGNSA. This specimen comes from a study of blood T cell repertoires in COVID-19. The overall study: COVID-19 samples from acute and convalescent phases originated in the United States, Italy and Spain.

Measured with immunoSEQ multiplex PCR; TCRdb has only the in-frame clones, and not every one. The table shows some 50,000 clones, with around four fifths occurring only once. Sequenced input: peripheral blood. The gene calls are TRBV7-2 and TRBJ2-7; tentative D call: TRBD2 (6 bases). The source of this sequence is a man aged 50 to 59 with acute or convalescent COVID-19. This chain's CDR3 is CASLAGGVYEQYF. The CDR3 nucleotides are TGTGCCAGCCTGGCCGGCGGGGTCTACGAGCAGTACTTC.